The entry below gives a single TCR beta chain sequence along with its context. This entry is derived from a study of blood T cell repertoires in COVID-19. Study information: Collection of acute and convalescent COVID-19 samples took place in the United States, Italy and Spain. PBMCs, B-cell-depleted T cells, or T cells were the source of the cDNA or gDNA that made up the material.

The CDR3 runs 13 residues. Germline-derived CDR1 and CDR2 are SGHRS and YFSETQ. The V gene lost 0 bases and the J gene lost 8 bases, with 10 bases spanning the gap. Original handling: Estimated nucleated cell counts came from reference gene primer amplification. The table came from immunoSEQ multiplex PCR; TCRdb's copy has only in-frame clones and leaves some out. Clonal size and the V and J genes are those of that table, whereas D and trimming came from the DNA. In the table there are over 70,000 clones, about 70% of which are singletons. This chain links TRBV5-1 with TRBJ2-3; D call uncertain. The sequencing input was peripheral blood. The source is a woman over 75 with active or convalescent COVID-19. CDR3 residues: CASSLEVAGTQYF. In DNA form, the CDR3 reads TGCGCCAGCAGCTTGGAGGTAGCCGGTACGCAGTATTTT.